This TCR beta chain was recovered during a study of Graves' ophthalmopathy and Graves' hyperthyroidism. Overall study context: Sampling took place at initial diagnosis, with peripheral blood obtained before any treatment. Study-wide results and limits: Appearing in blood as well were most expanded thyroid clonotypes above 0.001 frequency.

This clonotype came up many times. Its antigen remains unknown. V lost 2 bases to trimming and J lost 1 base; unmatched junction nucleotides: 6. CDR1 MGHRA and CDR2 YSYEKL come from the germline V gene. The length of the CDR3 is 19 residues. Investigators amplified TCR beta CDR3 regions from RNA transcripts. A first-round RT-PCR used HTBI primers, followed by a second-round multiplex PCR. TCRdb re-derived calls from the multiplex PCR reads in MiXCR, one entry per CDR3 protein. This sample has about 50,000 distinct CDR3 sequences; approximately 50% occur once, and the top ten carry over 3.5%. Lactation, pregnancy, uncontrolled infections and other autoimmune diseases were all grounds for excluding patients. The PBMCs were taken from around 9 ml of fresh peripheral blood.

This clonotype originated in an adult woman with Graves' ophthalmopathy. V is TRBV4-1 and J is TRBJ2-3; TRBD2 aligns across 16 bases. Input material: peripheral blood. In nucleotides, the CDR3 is TGCGCCAGCAGCCAACCGGGACTAGCGGGAGGGCCCGGCACAGATACGCAGTATTTT. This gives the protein CASSQPGLAGGPGTDTQYF.